The next 20 T cell receptor beta chains were all read from a single sample in a study of cytomegalovirus exposure and HLA in healthy donors. Measured with immunoSEQ multiplex PCR; TCRdb has only the in-frame clones, and not every one. The table records 120,000 or so clones, about nine tenths of them present only once. The material sequenced was PBMCs. The receptors originated from a man between 18 and 29 years old in good health and CMV-seropositive.

The J gene is TRBJ2-7, the V gene TRBV11-1; possibly TRBD1 for D (6 bases). Germline assignment: CDR1 SGHAT and CDR2 FQDESV (reference sequence). The CDR3 is made up of 16 amino acids. With 4 bases removed from V and 6 bases from J, the gap between germline ends came to 22 bases. CDR3 DNA sequence: TGTGCCAGCAGCTCGACCCCAGGGGTCTCCCTGTCCGAGCAGTACTTC. It specifies CASSSTPGVSLSEQYF.

This clone was seen a single time. The genes are TRBV15 and TRBJ2-2; maybe TRBD2 (5 bases). This CDR3 has 14 amino acids. V gave up 0 bases and J gave up 6 bases, with 8 bases separating them. CDR1 and CDR2 (germline): LNHNV, YYDKDF (reference sequence). The CDR3 sequence is CATSRDSVPGELFF. The CDR3 region has the DNA TGTGCCACCAGCAGAGATAGCGTCCCCGGGGAGCTGTTTTTT.

The chain recombines TRBV19 with TRBJ2-5; 8 positions match TRBD2. The CDR3 contains 15 residues. V lost 5 bases to trimming and J lost 4 bases; unmatched junction nucleotides: 9. Germline loops: CDR1 LNHDA, CDR2 SQIVND (reference sequence). In DNA, the CDR3 is TGTGCCAGTAGTTTAAGCGGGGGAGTTGGAGAGACCCAGTACTTC. Encoded protein: CASSLSGGVGETQYF.

The chain joins TRBV6-1 to TRBJ2-5, with D uncertain. Germline CDR1 reads MNHNS; CDR2 reads SASEGT. Trimming removed 3 bases at V and 4 bases at J, with 15 bases between. CDR3 size: 15 residues. In DNA, the CDR3 is TGTGCCAGCAGTGACAGTACCAACCCGGGAGAGACCCAGTACTTC. As protein: CASSDSTNPGETQYF.

J is TRBJ2-4 and V is TRBV27; D is uncertain. The length of the CDR3 is 16 residues. Deletions cut 1 base from V and 0 bases from J, with 10 bases between. In germline, CDR1 is MNHEY, CDR2 SMNVEV (reference sequence). CDR3 sequence: CASSLWSTLAKNIQYF. The CDR3 DNA follows: TGTGCCAGCAGTTTATGGTCGACTTTAGCCAAAAACATTCAGTACTTC.

The rearrangement joins TRBV5-3 to TRBJ2-1; D possibly corresponds to TRBD2 (5 bases). TRBV5-3 is an ORF, with its function uncertain. The V end was cut by 3 bases, the J end by 6 bases, with 19 bases between. There are 16 residues in the CDR3. CDR3 DNA: TGTGCCAGAAGCTCACTTGACTCGGACTCGGGCAATGAGCAGTTCTTC. It specifies CARSSLDSDSGNEQFF.

This chain links TRBV5-4 with TRBJ2-2; D possibly corresponds to TRBD2 (5 bases). Germline CDR1 and CDR2: SGHNT and YYREEE (reference sequence). The CDR3 contains 16 residues. V lost 2 bases to trimming and J lost 2 bases, with 13 bases between them. CDR3 nucleotides: TGTGCCAGCAGCTTTTTAGGACTCAGAAACACCGGGGAGCTGTTTTTT. The encoded protein is CASSFLGLRNTGELFF.

The chain couples TRBV19 to TRBJ1-1; D is perhaps TRBD1 (5 bases). The V end was cut by 0 bases, the J end by 5 bases, with 13 bases between. The CDR3 spans 15 residues. Germline CDR1 LNHDA, CDR2 SQIVND (reference sequence). The CDR3 DNA is TGTGCCAGTAGTATAGACGGGGGTAGAAGAACTGAAGCTTTCTTT. Its translation is CASSIDGGRRTEAFF.

The rearrangement uses TRBV5-1 and TRBJ2-1, with 12 nucleotides matching TRBD1. V shed 10 bases and J 6 bases; nucleotides not matched to a gene: 23. CDR3 length equals 19 residues. CDR1 SGHRS and CDR2 YFSETQ come from the germline V gene. The CDR3 here is CAGMNFTGTGGAESNEQFF. CDR3 nucleotide sequence: TGCGCCGGGATGAACTTTACCGGGACAGGGGGCGCGGAGTCCAATGAGCAGTTCTTC.

The chain joins TRBV6-1 to TRBJ1-1; no reliable D call. The CDR3 contains 14 residues. The V and J ends lost 5 bases and 4 bases respectively, with 14 bases between them. Germline V gives CDR1 MNHNS, CDR2 SASEGT. Here the CDR3 reads CASSRGGSGTEAFF. CDR3 in DNA: TGTGCCAGCAGTCGTGGAGGGTCGGGCACTGAAGCTTTCTTT.

The chain has TRBV18 and TRBJ2-7, with D tentatively TRBD2 (7 bases). CDR3 length: 16 residues. Trimming removed 3 bases at V and 5 bases at J, with 20 bases between. Per the germline V gene, CDR1 is KGHSH and CDR2 is LQKENI. CDR3 nucleotides: TGTGCCAGCTCACCCTCTCTGGCGGGGGCTCCGGACGAGCAGTACTTC. Protein: CASSPSLAGAPDEQYF.

The chain couples TRBV6-1 to TRBJ1-3, with unresolved D. Germline loops: CDR1 MNHNS, CDR2 SASEGT. The CDR3 is 11 residues long. V gave up 7 bases and J gave up 5 bases, with 6 bases separating them. The CDR3 DNA is TGTGCCAGCAATATTAGAAACACCATATATTTT. Protein: CASNIRNTIYF.

The chain uses TRBV6-1 and TRBJ1-2; D possibly corresponds to TRBD1 (5 bases). This CDR3 is built from 15 residues. Deletions cut 7 bases from V and 6 bases from J, with 21 bases between. Per the germline V gene, CDR1 is MNHNS and CDR2 is SASEGT. The CDR3 bases are TGTGCCAGCACCCCCCGTAGGCGTGGGGGGGATGGCTACACCTTC. Amino acid sequence: CASTPRRRGGDGYTF.

This rearrangement joins TRBV5-4 to TRBJ2-7; 7 nucleotides agree with TRBD2. Germline loops: CDR1 SGHNT, CDR2 YYREEE (reference sequence). J gave up 5 bases and V 4 bases, and 12 bases lay outside the gene matches. This CDR3 has 15 residues. The CDR3 DNA sequence: TGTGCCAGCAGCGCAGCGGGGAGCCTTCCCCACGAGCAGTACTTC. This gives the protein CASSAAGSLPHEQYF. Full variable domain (outside the CDR3, taken from reference TRBV5-4 and TRBJ2-7): ETGVTQSPTHLIKTRGQQVTLRCSSQSGHNTVSWYQQALGQGPQFIFQYYREEENGRGNFPPRFSGLQFPNYSSELNVNALELDDSALYLCASSAAGSLPHEQYFGPGTRLTVT.

DNA for the CDR3: TGTGCCAGCAGTTCGGACAACCCTTATACGCAGTATTTT. It translates to CASSSDNPYTQYF. The rearrangement joins TRBV28 to TRBJ2-3; tentative D call: TRBD1 (5 bases). This CDR3 has 13 residues. The germline gives CDR1 MDHEN, CDR2 SYDVKM. Deletions cut 4 bases from V and 7 bases from J, with 12 bases between.

This clone was seen only once. The genes are TRBV23-1 and TRBJ1-5; D is unclear. TRBV23-1 is an ORF, with its function uncertain. V lost 7 bases and J lost 0, with 16 bases in between. The CDR3 runs 16 residues. The CDR3 nucleotides are TGCGCCAGCATCGAGAGGGCAGGAGTTAGCAATCAGCCCCAGCATTTT. Amino acids: CASIERAGVSNQPQHF.

This chain uses TRBV7-2 with TRBJ2-1; TRBD2 might be the D (7 bases). Germline V lookup: CDR1 SGHTA, CDR2 FQGNSA. This CDR3 comprises 15 residues. Deletions cut 3 bases from V and 2 bases from J, with 11 bases between. The CDR3 nucleotides read TGTGCCAGCAGCTTGGGGAGGGGGACCTACAATGAGCAGTTCTTC. This translates into CASSLGRGTYNEQFF.

The chain employs TRBV4-1 and TRBJ2-3; D call uncertain. Per the germline V gene, CDR1 is MGHRA and CDR2 is YSYEKL. V was shortened by 1 base and J by 0 bases, with 11 bases between the two germline ends. CDR3 length: 16 amino acids. DNA for the CDR3: TGCGCCAGCAGCCAAGTCGATCTAGTTAGCACAGATACGCAGTATTTT. It encodes CASSQVDLVSTDTQYF.

This rearrangement joins TRBV7-2 to TRBJ1-1; D not certain. Germline CDR1 and CDR2: SGHTA and FQGNSA. The CDR3 has 14 residues. Trimming stripped 2 bases from V and 3 bases from J, with 10 bases between. CDR3 sequence (DNA): TGTGCCAGCAGCTTATTCCGCGGGGACACTGAAGCTTTCTTT. Residues: CASSLFRGDTEAFF.

V and J are TRBV10-2 and TRBJ2-3; possibly TRBD2 for D (5 bases). Trimming took off 3 bases at V and 3 bases at J, with 13 bases between the two ends. Germline lookup yields CDR1 WSHSY and CDR2 SAAADI. The CDR3 length is 15 residues. The CDR3 region is CASSDKGVITDTQYF. CDR3 DNA sequence: TGCGCCAGCAGTGATAAGGGAGTGATAACAGATACGCAGTATTTT.